A single sample gave rise to the 8 T cell receptor beta chains below, sequenced in a study of T cell responses to AZD1222 COVID-19 vaccine. Only in-frame clones appear in the TCRdb table, and some are missing; sequencing was by immunoSEQ multiplex PCR. The sample lists roughly 99,000 clones, 75% to 90% occurring once. The specimen was peripheral blood, collected on day 0 of AZD1222 vaccination. The receptors come from an adult in good health.

V gene TRBV28 combines with J gene TRBJ2-1; D is unresolved. Germline loops: CDR1 MDHEN, CDR2 SYDVKM. The CDR3 is 13 residues long. Trimming pared 3 bases from V and 5 bases from J, leaving 8 bases between. CDR3 residues: CASSFRPDNEQFF. The CDR3 region has the DNA TGTGCCAGCAGTTTCAGACCAGACAATGAGCAGTTCTTC.

This clone was seen a single time. The CDR3 DNA follows: TGTGCCAGGGATGGGACTAGCGGAGGGGATTACCAAGAGACCCAGTACTTC. The encoded protein is CARDGTSGGDYQETQYF. The V gene is TRBV28, the J gene TRBJ2-5; 11 bases fit TRBD2. V dropped 9 bases and J dropped 0; count of bases not matched to a gene: 12. The CDR3 totals 17 residues. CDR1 is MDHEN, CDR2 SYDVKM, per germline.

By share, this clone ranks as large. This same CDR3 is encoded by further DNA sequences in the sample. The chain recombines TRBV5-8 with TRBJ2-2; maybe TRBD2 (6 bases). Per the germline V gene, CDR1 is SGHTS and CDR2 is YDEGEE. This CDR3 is built from 14 residues. V shed 0 bases and J shed 5 bases, with 8 bases lying between them. CDR3 sequence: CASSLGRGTGELFF. The CDR3 coding sequence is TGTGCCAGCAGCTTGGGCCGGGGGACCGGGGAGCTGTTTTTT. Using reference TRBV5-8 and TRBJ2-2 for the parts outside the CDR3, the full variable domain is EAGVTQSPTHLIKTRGQQATLRCSPISGHTSVYWYQQALGLGLQFLLWYDEGEERNRGNFPPRFSGRQFPNYSSELNVNALELEDSALYLCASSLGRGTGELFFGEGSRLTVL.

The V gene is TRBV25-1, the J gene TRBJ1-3; TRBD1 is a possible D gene (6 bases). CDR1 and CDR2 from the germline V gene are MGHDK and SYGVNS. The germline V and J ends were trimmed by 6 bases and 2 bases, with 14 bases remaining between them. The CDR3 sequence is 15 residues long. The CDR3 is CASSPGVMAGNTIYF. For the CDR3, the DNA is TGTGCCAGCAGCCCAGGGGTTATGGCTGGAAACACCATATATTTT.

The chain employs TRBV4-3 and TRBJ2-7; D possibly corresponds to TRBD1 (6 bases). The germline gives CDR1 LGHNA, CDR2 YSLEER. This CDR3 is 17 amino acids long. V lost 1 base and J 5 bases, leaving 21 bases between the germline ends. CDR3 DNA: TGCGCCAGCAGCCAAGCCGGCGCCGGGGACACCGGGCACGAGCAGTACTTC. As protein: CASSQAGAGDTGHEQYF.

This clone came up once. V and J are TRBV7-6 and TRBJ2-3, with D uncertain. The V end lost 3 bases, the J end lost 2 bases, and 18 bases lay between the germline ends. The CDR3 contains 17 residues. In germline, CDR1 is SGHVS, CDR2 FNYEAQ. The CDR3 here is CASSLNGDTTFTDTQYF. The CDR3 DNA reads as TGTGCCAGCAGCTTGAATGGAGACACCACTTTCACAGATACGCAGTATTTT.

The V and J genes are TRBV11-2 and TRBJ1-2; D ambiguous. The CDR3 is 15 residues long. CDR1 and CDR2 from the germline V gene are SGHAT and FQNNGV. V lost 2 bases and J 0 bases, leaving 10 bases between the germline ends. The CDR3 here is CASSLSSTTNYGYTF. The CDR3 DNA follows: TGTGCCAGCAGCTTAAGCAGTACAACTAACTATGGCTACACCTTC.

The chain uses TRBV30 and TRBJ2-7, with 13 nucleotides matching TRBD2. CDR3 length: 14 amino acids. After removal of 2 bases from V and 6 bases from J, the junction contained 4 bases not matched to a gene. Germline CDR1 is GTSNPN and CDR2 is SVGIG (reference sequence). CDR3 DNA: TGTGCCTGGAGTCTACTAGCGGGGGGGGGCGAGCAGTACTTC. This gives the protein CAWSLLAGGGEQYF.